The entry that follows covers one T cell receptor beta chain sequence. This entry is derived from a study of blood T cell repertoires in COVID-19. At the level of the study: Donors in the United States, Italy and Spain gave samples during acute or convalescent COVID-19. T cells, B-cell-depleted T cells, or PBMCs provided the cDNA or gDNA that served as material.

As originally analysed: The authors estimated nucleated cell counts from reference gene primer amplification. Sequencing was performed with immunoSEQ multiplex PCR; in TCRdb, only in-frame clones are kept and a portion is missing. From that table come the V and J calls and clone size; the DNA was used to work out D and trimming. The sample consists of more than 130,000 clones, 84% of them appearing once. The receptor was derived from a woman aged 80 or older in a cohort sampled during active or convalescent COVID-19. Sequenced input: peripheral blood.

DNA for the CDR3: TGTGCCAGCAGCTTAGCCCAGAATAACTATGGCTACACCTTC. Its protein product is CASSLAQNNYGYTF. This sequence joins TRBV7-8 and TRBJ1-2; D remains unclear. V was shortened by 0 bases and J by 1 base, with 6 bases between the two germline ends. CDR1 is SGHVS and CDR2 is FQNEAQ in the germline V gene. This CDR3 contains 14 residues.